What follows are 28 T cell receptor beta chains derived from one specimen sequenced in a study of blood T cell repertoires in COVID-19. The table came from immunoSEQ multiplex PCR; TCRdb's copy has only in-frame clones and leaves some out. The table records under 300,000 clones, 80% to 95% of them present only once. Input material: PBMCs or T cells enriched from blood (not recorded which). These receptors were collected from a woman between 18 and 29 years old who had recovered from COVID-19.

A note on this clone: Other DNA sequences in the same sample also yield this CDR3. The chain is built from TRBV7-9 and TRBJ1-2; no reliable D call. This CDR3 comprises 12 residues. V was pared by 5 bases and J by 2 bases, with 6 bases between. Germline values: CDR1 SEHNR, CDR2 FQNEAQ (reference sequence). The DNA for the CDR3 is TGTGCCAGCAGCCAGGTCAACTATGGCTACACCTTC. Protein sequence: CASSQVNYGYTF.

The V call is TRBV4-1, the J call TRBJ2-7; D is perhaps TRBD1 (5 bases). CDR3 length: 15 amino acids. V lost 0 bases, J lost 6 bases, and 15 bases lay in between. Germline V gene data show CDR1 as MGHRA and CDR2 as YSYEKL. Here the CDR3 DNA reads TGCGCCAGCAGCCAAGATAACCCCCGTGGGGCCGAGCAGTACTTC. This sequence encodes CASSQDNPRGAEQYF.

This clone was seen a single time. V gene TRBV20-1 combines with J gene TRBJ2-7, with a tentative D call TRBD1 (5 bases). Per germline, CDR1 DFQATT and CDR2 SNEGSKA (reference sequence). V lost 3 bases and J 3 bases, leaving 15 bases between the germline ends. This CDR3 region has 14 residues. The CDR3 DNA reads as TGCAGTGCTAGTCATGCCTCCAGGGTCTACGAGCAGTACTTC. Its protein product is CSASHASRVYEQYF.

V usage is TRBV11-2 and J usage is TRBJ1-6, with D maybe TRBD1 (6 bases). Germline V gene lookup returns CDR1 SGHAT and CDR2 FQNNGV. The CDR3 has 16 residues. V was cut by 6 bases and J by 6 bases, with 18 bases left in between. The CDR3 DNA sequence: TGTGCCAGCAGGCCAGGGGTACTAAGTCGTAATTCACCCCTCCACTTT. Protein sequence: CASRPGVLSRNSPLHF.

CDR3 region: CASSQDRGNSPLHF. The DNA of the CDR3 is TGCGCCAGCAGCCAAGACAGGGGGAATTCACCCCTCCACTTT. The chain is built from TRBV4-3 and TRBJ1-6; 7 bases align to TRBD1. Unmatched junction bases numbered 0, after V lost 0 bases and J lost 7 bases. CDR1 and CDR2 from the germline V gene are LGHNA and YSLEER. The CDR3 has 14 residues.

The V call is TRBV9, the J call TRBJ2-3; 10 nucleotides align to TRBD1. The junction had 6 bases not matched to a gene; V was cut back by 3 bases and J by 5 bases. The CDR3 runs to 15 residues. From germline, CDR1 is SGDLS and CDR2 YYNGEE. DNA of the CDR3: TGTGCCAGCAGCGGACAGGGGGCGGGGATAGATACGCAGTATTTT. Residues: CASSGQGAGIDTQYF.

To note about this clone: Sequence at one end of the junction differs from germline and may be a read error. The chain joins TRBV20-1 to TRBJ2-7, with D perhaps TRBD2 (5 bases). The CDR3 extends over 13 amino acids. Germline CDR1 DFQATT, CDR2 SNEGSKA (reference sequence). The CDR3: CSASETADYQQYF. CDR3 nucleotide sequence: TGCAGTGCTAGTGAGACGGCTGACTACCAGCAGTACTTC.

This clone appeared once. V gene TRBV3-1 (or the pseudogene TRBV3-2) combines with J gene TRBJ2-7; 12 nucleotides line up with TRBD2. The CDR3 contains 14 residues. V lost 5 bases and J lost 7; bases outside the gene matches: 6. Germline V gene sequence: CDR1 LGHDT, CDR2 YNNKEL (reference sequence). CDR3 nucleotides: TGTGCCAGCAGCGAGACTAGCGGGAGAGGTGAGCAGTACTTC. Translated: CASSETSGRGEQYF.

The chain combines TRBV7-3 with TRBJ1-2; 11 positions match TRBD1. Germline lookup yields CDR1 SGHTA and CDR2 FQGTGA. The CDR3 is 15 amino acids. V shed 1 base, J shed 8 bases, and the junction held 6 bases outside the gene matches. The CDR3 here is CASSLSGQGAGGYTF. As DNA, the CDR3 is TGTGCCAGCAGCTTAAGCGGACAGGGGGCAGGGGGCTACACCTTC. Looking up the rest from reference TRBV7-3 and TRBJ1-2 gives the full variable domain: GAGVSQTPSNKVTEKGKYVELRCDPISGHTALYWYRQSLGQGPEFLIYFQGTGAADDSGLPNDRFFAVRPEGSVSTLKIQRTERGDSAVYLCASSLSGQGAGGYTFGSGTRLTVV.

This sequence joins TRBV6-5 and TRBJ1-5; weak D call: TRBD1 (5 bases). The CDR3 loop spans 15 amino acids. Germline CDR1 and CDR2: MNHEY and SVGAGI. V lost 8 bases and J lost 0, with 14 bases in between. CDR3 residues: CASGTGGRSNQPQHF. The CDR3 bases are TGTGCCAGCGGTACGGGGGGTCGTAGCAATCAGCCCCAGCATTTT.

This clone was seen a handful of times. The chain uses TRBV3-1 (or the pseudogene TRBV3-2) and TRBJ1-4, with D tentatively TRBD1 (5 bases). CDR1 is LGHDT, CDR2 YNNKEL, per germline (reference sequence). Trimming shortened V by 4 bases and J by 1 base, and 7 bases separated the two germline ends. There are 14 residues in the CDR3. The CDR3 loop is CASSRGRTNEKLFF. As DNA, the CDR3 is TGTGCCAGCAGCCGGGGCCGAACTAATGAAAAACTGTTTTTT.

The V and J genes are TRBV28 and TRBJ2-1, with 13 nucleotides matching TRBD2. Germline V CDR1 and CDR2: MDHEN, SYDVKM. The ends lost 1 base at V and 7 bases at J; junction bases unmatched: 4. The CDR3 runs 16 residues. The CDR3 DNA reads TGTGCCAGCAGTTTATTAACTAGCGGGAGGGGTAATGAGCAGTTCTTC. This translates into CASSLLTSGRGNEQFF.

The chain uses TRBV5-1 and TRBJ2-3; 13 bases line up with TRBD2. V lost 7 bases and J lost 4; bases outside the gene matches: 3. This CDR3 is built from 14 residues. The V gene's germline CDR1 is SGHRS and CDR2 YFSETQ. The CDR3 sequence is CASLGTSGADTQYF. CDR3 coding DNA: TGCGCCAGCCTCGGGACTAGCGGGGCAGATACGCAGTATTTT. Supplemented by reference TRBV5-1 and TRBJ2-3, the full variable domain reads KAGVTQTPRYLIKTRGQQVTLSCSPISGHRSVSWYQQTPGQGLQFLFEYFSETQRNKGNFPGRFSGRQFSNSRSEMNVSTLELGDSALYLCASLGTSGADTQYFGPGTRLTVL.

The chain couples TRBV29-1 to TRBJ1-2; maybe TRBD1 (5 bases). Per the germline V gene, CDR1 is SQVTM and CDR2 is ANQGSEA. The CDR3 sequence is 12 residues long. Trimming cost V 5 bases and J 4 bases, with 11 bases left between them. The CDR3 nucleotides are TGCAGCGTTCTAACAGGCCGCTATGGCTACACCTTC. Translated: CSVLTGRYGYTF.

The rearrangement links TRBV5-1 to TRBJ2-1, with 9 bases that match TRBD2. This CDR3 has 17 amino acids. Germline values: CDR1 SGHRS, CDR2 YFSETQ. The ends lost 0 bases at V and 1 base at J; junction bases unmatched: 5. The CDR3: CASSLGGSGRSYNEQFF. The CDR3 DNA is TGCGCCAGCAGCTTGGGGGGCAGCGGGAGGTCCTACAATGAGCAGTTCTTC.

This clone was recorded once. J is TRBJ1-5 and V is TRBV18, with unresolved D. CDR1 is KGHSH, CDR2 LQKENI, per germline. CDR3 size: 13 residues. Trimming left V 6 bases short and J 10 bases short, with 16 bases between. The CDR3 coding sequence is TGTGCCAGCTCTCCCGGGAAAGACAAACCCCAGCATTTT. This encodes CASSPGKDKPQHF.

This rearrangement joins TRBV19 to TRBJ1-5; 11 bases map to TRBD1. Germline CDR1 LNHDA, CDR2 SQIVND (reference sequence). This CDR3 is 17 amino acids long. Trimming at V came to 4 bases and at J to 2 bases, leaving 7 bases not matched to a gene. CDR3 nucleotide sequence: TGTGCCAGTAGTACCGGACAGGGGGCCTTCGGCAATCAGCCCCAGCATTTT. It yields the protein CASSTGQGAFGNQPQHF.

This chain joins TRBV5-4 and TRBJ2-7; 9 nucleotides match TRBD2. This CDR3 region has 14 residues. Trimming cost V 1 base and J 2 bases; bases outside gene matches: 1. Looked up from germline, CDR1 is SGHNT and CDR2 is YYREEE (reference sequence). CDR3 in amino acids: CASSLLAGAYEQYF. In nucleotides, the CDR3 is TGTGCCAGCAGCTTGTTAGCGGGGGCCTACGAGCAGTACTTC.

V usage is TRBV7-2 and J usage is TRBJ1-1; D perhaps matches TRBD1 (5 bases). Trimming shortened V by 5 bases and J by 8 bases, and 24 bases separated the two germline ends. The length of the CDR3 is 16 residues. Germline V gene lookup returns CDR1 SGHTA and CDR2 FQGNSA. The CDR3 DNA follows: TGTGCCAGCAGCCAACAGGTTGGCATTCCCACCGAGGAAGCTTTCTTT. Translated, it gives CASSQQVGIPTEEAFF.

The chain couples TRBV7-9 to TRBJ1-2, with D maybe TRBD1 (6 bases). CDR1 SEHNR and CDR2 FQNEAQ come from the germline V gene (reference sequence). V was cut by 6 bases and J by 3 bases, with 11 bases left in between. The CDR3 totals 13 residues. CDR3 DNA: TGTGCCAGCAGTATTACAGGGTACTATGGCTACACCTTC. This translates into CASSITGYYGYTF.

The chain's CDR3 is CASGGDKHYNEQFF. The CDR3 DNA reads as TGTGCGTCGGGGGGAGATAAACACTACAATGAGCAGTTCTTC. The chain carries TRBV19 and TRBJ2-1; 7 bases are shared with TRBD2. CDR3 length equals 14 residues. In germline, CDR1 is LNHDA, CDR2 SQIVND (reference sequence).

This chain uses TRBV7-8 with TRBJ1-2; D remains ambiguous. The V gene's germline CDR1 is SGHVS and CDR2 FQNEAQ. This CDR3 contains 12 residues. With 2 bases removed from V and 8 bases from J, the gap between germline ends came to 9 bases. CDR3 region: CASSLSPGGYTF. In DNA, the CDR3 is TGTGCCAGCAGCTTAAGTCCGGGGGGCTACACCTTC.

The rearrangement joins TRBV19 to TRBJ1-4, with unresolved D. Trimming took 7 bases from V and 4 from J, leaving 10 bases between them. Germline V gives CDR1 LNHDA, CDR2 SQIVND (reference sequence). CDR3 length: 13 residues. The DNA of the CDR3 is TGTGCCAGTAAGTCAGGCCGTAATGAAAAACTGTTTTTT. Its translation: CASKSGRNEKLFF.

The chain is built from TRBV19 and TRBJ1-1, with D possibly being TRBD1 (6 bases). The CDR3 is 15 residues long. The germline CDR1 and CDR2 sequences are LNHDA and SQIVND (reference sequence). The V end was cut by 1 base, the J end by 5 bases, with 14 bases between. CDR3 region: CASSIGDRPGTEAFF. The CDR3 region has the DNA TGTGCCAGTAGTATAGGCGACAGGCCGGGGACTGAAGCTTTCTTT.

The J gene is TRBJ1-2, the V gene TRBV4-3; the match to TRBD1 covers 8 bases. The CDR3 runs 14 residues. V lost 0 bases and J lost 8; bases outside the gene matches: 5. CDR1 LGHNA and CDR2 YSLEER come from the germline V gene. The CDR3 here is CASSQDKDREGYTF. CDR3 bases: TGCGCCAGCAGCCAAGATAAGGACAGGGAAGGCTACACCTTC.

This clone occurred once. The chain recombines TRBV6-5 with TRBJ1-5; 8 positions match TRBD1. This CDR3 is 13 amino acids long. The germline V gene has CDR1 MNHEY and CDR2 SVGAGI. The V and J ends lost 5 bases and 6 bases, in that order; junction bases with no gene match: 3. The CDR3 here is CASSRTGSQPQHF. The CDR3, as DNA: TGTGCCAGCAGTCGGACAGGGAGTCAGCCCCAGCATTTT.

The CDR3 here is CASSLGTSGRETQYF. CDR3 DNA: TGCGCCAGCAGCTTGGGGACTAGCGGGAGAGAGACCCAGTACTTC. This sequence joins TRBV5-1 and TRBJ2-5, with TRBD2 identical over 13 bases. Per the germline V gene, CDR1 is SGHRS and CDR2 is YFSETQ. The ends lost 0 bases at V and 4 bases at J; junction bases unmatched: 0. The CDR3 extends over 15 amino acids.

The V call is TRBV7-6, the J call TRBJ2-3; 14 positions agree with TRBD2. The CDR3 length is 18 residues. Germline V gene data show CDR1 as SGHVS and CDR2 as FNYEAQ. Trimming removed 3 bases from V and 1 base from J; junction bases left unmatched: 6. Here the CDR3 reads CASSFGLAGGGGTDTQYF. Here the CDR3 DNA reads TGTGCCAGCAGCTTTGGACTAGCGGGGGGTGGAGGCACAGATACGCAGTATTTT. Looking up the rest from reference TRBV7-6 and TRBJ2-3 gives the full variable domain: GAGVSQSPRYKVTKRGQDVALRCDPISGHVSLYWYRQALGQGPEFLTYFNYEAQQDKSGLPNDRFSAERPEGSISTLTIQRTEQRDSAMYRCASSFGLAGGGGTDTQYFGPGTRLTVL.